The 20 T cell receptor delta chains reported below all come from one sample, sequenced in a study of delta chains in infants with herpesvirus infections (dated by TCRdb to the early 2020s). The library was built by means of RT-PCR. Sequencing was carried out with an Illumina MiSeq. PBMC RNA was reverse transcribed with SuperScript II using gamma-chain- and delta-chain-specific primers to generate TCR cDNA. For TCRdb, the public reads were processed anew by CATT, and duplicate DNA sequences were folded into one row. The sample table records 350 or so delta-chain clones; about two thirds of these occur just once. Together, the top ten hold over 50% of the sample. The sample consisted of peripheral blood, taken at time point 2 of longitudinal follow-up. Receptor source: a human donor who was a Ugandan infant, either HIV-exposed or HIV-unexposed (not recorded which).

Concerning this clone itself: A far larger clone differs by one base, so this is likely a read error. This sample also contains other DNA sequences that code for the same CDR3. The chain couples TRDV2 to TRDJ1; possibly TRDD3 for D (5 bases). The CDR3 length is 16 residues. Looked up from germline, CDR1 is GEAIGNYY and CDR2 is EKD. Trimming took off 0 bases at V and 0 bases at J, with 13 bases between the two ends. The CDR3 loop is CACDTVGGSYTDKLIF. CDR3 coding DNA: TGTGCCTGTGACACCGTCGGGGGGTCATACACCGATAAACTCATCTTT.

As for this clone: A single base is all that separates this from a far larger clone, so a read error is likely. Other DNA sequences within the sample encode an identical CDR3. V gene TRDV1 combines with J gene TRDJ1; D may correspond to TRDD2 or TRDD3 (7 bases each). This CDR3 has 22 amino acids. Germline CDR1 is TSWWSYY and CDR2 is QGS. The DNA for the CDR3 is TGTGCTCTTGGGGTTCCTACCCCCAGGGGCGGGATACACCTCCTGTACACTGATAAACTCATCTTT. Its protein product is CALGVPTPRGGIHLLYTDKLIF.

As concerns this clone: A far bigger clonotype differs at one base, so this is likely a read error. This chain links TRDV1 with TRDJ1; D may match TRDD2 or TRDD3 (6 bases each). This CDR3 comprises 21 residues. Germline V gene sequence: CDR1 TSWWSYY, CDR2 QGS. V was cut by 5 bases and J by 3 bases, with 34 bases left in between. The DNA of the CDR3 is TGTGCTCTTGGGTCAAGCCTTCCGAACCTGCTGGGGATGGGGGTCTCCGATAAACTCATCTTT. This codes for CALGSSLPNLLGMGVSDKLIF.

About this clone itself: This likely stems from a read error, as it lies one base from a far larger clone. The sample has other DNA sequences that encode this CDR3 too. The V and J genes are TRDV1 and TRDJ1; the match to TRDD3 covers 9 bases. Unmatched junction bases numbered 23, after V lost 6 bases and J lost 3 bases. The CDR3 has 20 amino acids. The germline V gene has CDR1 TSWWSYY and CDR2 QGS. CDR3 bases: TGTGCTCTTGGTTTCCCTACTGGGGGACCCTCCTTATTGAGCCCCGATAAACTCATCTTT. This translates into CALGFPTGGPSLLSPDKLIF.

This clone turned up a few times. Other DNA sequences from this sample encode an identical CDR3 as well. In nucleotides, the CDR3 is TGTGCTCTTGGGGAACTTGAGCTAAGGGATAAACTCATCTTT. It translates to CALGELELRDKLIF. The gene calls are TRDV1 and TRDJ1; no reliable D call. The CDR3 is 14 residues long. The ends were cut back, 0 bases at V and 5 bases at J, with 10 bases in the middle. Germline-derived CDR1 and CDR2 are TSWWSYY and QGS.

This clone has a handful of counts. This likely reflects a read error, since a far larger clone is one base away. The V gene is TRDV3, the J gene TRDJ3; 11 bases fit TRDD3. The CDR3 is 28 residues long. Unmatched junction bases numbered 41, after V lost 4 bases and J lost 3 bases. Germline V gene data show CDR1 as TVYSNPD and CDR2 as GDNSRS (reference sequence). The CDR3 region is CASRPSYEFAGGYRARERGVWDTRQMFF. DNA for the CDR3: TGTGCCTCCCGGCCTTCCTACGAGTTCGCTGGGGGATACCGAGCTCGAGAGAGGGGGGTCTGGGACACCCGACAGATGTTTTTC.

This clone is a singleton in its sample. Only one base separates this from a far larger clonotype, so it likely reflects a read error. Different DNA sequences within this sample yield the same CDR3. V and J are TRDV1 and TRDJ1, with TRDD3 as a possible D gene (5 bases). Germline values: CDR1 TSWWSYY, CDR2 QGS. V was shortened by 1 base and J by 2 bases, with 23 bases between the two germline ends. This CDR3 contains 19 residues. CDR3 loop: CALGEQNPGWAPYTDKLIF. As DNA, the CDR3 is TGTGCTCTTGGGGAACAGAACCCCGGCTGGGCCCCGTATACCGATAAACTCATCTTT.

About this clone: A far bigger clonotype differs at one base, so this is likely a read error. The sample has other DNA sequences that encode this CDR3 too. The V and J genes are TRDV1 and TRDJ3, with 7 positions matching TRDD2. The trim removed 1 base at V and 2 bases at J, leaving 17 bases unmatched. The CDR3 contains 22 residues. Germline V gene lookup returns CDR1 TSWWSYY and CDR2 QGS. The CDR3 DNA is TGTGCTCTTGGGGAACGGTCTTCCTATGGCAAGGGAGATCCCTGGGACACCCGACAGATGTTTTTC. Its translation: CALGERSSYGKGDPWDTRQMFF.

As regards this clone: The protein in TCRdb stems from a much larger clone and differs at residue 6 from this DNA's translation, likely a read error; here the protein is translated from the DNA. V gene TRDV1 combines with J gene TRDJ1; 9 bases fit TRDD3. This CDR3 contains 20 residues. The V and J ends lost 6 bases and 3 bases, in that order; junction bases with no gene match: 23. From germline, CDR1 is TSWWSYY and CDR2 QGS. This CDR3 reads CALGFTTGGPSLLSPDKLIF. The CDR3 region has the DNA TGTGCTCTTGGATTCACTACTGGGGGACCCTCCTTATTGAGCCCCGATAAACTCATCTTT.

As to this clone: It is likely a read error: a sequence one base away is far more abundant. V and J are TRDV2 and TRDJ3, with 7 bases lining up with TRDD3. From germline, CDR1 is GEAIGNYY and CDR2 EKD. CDR3 size: 21 residues. The DNA for the CDR3 is TGTGCCTATGACACCGTAGAGGTTTCTGGGGGCCGTTCCTGGGACACCCGACAGATGTTTTTC. This translates into CAYDTVEVSGGRSWDTRQMFF.

Regarding this clone: TCRdb's protein, taken from a much larger clone, differs from this DNA's translation at residue 18, likely owing to a read error; the protein displayed comes from the DNA. The chain employs TRDV1 and TRDJ1; TRDD3 agrees at 7 bases. The CDR3 length is 22 residues. Per germline, CDR1 TSWWSYY and CDR2 QGS. The CDR3 is CALGEPRFIWGYGEGYTAKLIF. CDR3 sequence (DNA): TGTGCTCTTGGGGAACCCCGGTTCATCTGGGGATATGGGGAGGGGTACACCGCTAAACTCATCTTT.

The sample holds one count of this clone. A far larger clone is one nucleotide away, so this likely arose from a read error. Other DNA sequences from this sample encode an identical CDR3 as well. The V and J genes are TRDV1 and TRDJ1; 8 bases match TRDD3. V was pared by 6 bases and J by 3 bases, with 24 bases of the junction left unmatched. Germline CDR1 is TSWWSYY and CDR2 is QGS. This CDR3 comprises 20 residues. CDR3 in DNA: TGTGCTCTTGGATTCCCTACTGGGGGGCCCTCCTTATTGAGCCCCGATAAACTCATCTTT. Its translation: CALGFPTGGPSLLSPDKLIF.

Details on this clone: TCRdb assigns this DNA the protein of a much larger clone, which departs from its translation at residue 11; this likely reflects a read error, and the protein shown comes from translating the DNA. The V call is TRDV2, the J call TRDJ1, with 8 bases that match TRDD3. Germline values: CDR1 GEAIGNYY, CDR2 EKD. The CDR3 runs 22 residues. Losses at the gene ends were 4 bases for V and 1 base for J; bases not matched to a gene: 28. In DNA form, the CDR3 reads TGTGCCTGTGAGATTGAACGTTACTGGGGGGTCAGCATAAGGAGGTTCACCGATAAACTCATCTTT. Amino acid sequence: CACEIERYWGVSIRRFTDKLIF.

On this clone itself: The amino acid sequence in TCRdb belongs to a much larger clone and departs from this DNA's translation at residue 12, likely a sequencing read error; the sequence shown is translated from the DNA. The chain couples TRAV23/DV6 to TRDJ1; maybe TRDD2 (6 bases). Germline CDR1 and CDR2: NTAFDY and IRPDVSE (reference sequence). The CDR3 contains 23 residues. The V end lost 0 bases, the J end lost 8 bases, and 44 bases lay between the germline ends. In nucleotides, the CDR3 is TGTGCAGCAAGCATCGCTTCCGATCCTACGCTGGAGGATCCCCCCCGAGTAGTGGCCAAACTCATCTTT. This codes for CAASIASDPTLEDPPRVVAKLIF.

Regarding this clone: TCRdb lists the protein of a much larger clone for this DNA, which differs at residue 7, so this is likely a read error; the protein given here is translated from the DNA itself. This rearrangement joins TRDV1 to TRDJ1; D may be TRDD2 or TRDD3 (6 bases each). This CDR3 comprises 18 residues. Trimming shortened V by 5 bases and J by 0 bases, and 22 bases separated the two germline ends. Germline lookup yields CDR1 TSWWSYY and CDR2 QGS. The DNA of the CDR3 is TGTGCTCTTGGGCCTTCCAACAAGGTTGGGGATCACACCGATAAACTCATCTTT. Translated: CALGPSNKVGDHTDKLIF.

Turning to this clone: TCRdb assigns this DNA the protein of a much larger clone, which departs from its translation at residue 18; this likely reflects a read error, and the protein shown comes from translating the DNA. The chain carries TRDV1 and TRDJ2; TRDD3 matches at 10 bases. The CDR3 runs to 22 residues. Per the germline V gene, CDR1 is TSWWSYY and CDR2 is QGS. CDR3: CALGEGESYWWGIQWGTEQLFF. Written as DNA, the CDR3 is TGTGCTCTTGGGGAAGGAGAATCCTACTGGTGGGGGATACAGTGGGGGACAGAACAACTCTTCTTT.

Points on this clone: TCRdb records a much larger clone's protein for this DNA, with a difference at residue 5 that likely arises from a read error; the protein given is the translation of the DNA. This rearrangement joins TRDV2 to TRDJ3; 8 bases line up with TRDD3. The CDR3 covers 18 residues. Trimming removed 3 bases from V and 0 bases from J; junction bases left unmatched: 6. Germline assignment: CDR1 GEAIGNYY and CDR2 EKD. The CDR3 bases are TGTGCCTGTGACGCTCTGGGGGAAAGCTCCTGGGACACCCGACAGATGTTTTTC. This encodes CACDALGESSWDTRQMFF.

This clone is deemed hyperexpanded. The same CDR3 arises from other DNA sequences in this sample as well. CDR3 sequence: CALGFPTGGPSLLSPDKLIF. As DNA, the CDR3 is TGTGCTCTTGGATTCCCTACTGGGGGACCCTCCTTATTGAGCCCCGATAAACTCATCTTT. The gene calls are TRDV1 and TRDJ1; 9 nucleotides line up with TRDD3. Trimming at V came to 6 bases and at J to 3 bases, leaving 23 bases not matched to a gene. From germline, CDR1 is TSWWSYY and CDR2 QGS. This CDR3 is built from 20 residues.

Details on this clone: This DNA's translation and the protein TCRdb lists, from a much larger clone, do not match at residue 17, likely due to a read error; the protein shown is translated from the DNA. The V gene is TRDV1, the J gene TRDJ2, with 9 bases matching TRDD2. This CDR3 contains 18 residues. Trimming took 5 bases from V and 12 from J; bases not matched to a gene: 22. Germline loops: CDR1 TSWWSYY, CDR2 QGS. The CDR3 protein is CALGPSYKVGDHTDKLFF. The DNA of the CDR3 is TGTGCTCTTGGGCCTTCCTACAAGGTTGGGGATCACACCGATAAACTCTTCTTT.

Notes on this clone: This sequence is one base from a far larger clone and is likely a read error. V usage is TRDV2 and J usage is TRDJ1; D is unresolved. This CDR3 contains 15 residues. The V gene lost 3 bases and the J gene lost 0 bases, with 13 bases spanning the gap. Per the germline V gene, CDR1 is GEAIGNYY and CDR2 is EKD. CDR3 loop: CACDSPSIYTDKLIF. DNA for the CDR3: TGTGCCTGTGACTCCCCCTCCATTTACACCGATAAACTCATCTTT.